This is a list of T cell receptor beta chains from one sample in a study of Graves' ophthalmopathy and Graves' hyperthyroidism. TCRdb reanalysed the multiplex PCR reads using MiXCR and keeps one entry per CDR3 protein. The data hold fewer than 350,000 distinct CDR3 sequences, with 15% to 20% observed a single time. What was sequenced was peripheral blood. The receptors here all came from an adult man with Graves' ophthalmopathy. Both conserved end residues are part of each CDR3. The D gene is left open where the match is weak.

v_call d_call cdr3_aa
TRBV7-2 . CASSPDQGNSPLHF
TRBV20-1 . CSASLLRGLNTEAFF
TRBV15 TRBD1 CATSFKTGGGGGYTF
TRBV30 . CAWSGNYEQYF
TRBV12-3/TRBV12-4 . CASSQDGGGSPLHF
TRBV2 . CASSVVGGSNQPQHF
TRBV7-9 . CASLQTGPTYEQYF
TRBV5-1 TRBD2 CASSARTSGRAGANVLTF
TRBV12-3/TRBV12-4 . CASRVSDRGEQYF
TRBV20-1 . CSAYAQGRAFF
TRBV6-1 . CASSVGERSYEQYF
TRBV14 TRBD2 CASSPTSGSWGSHEQYF
TRBV2 . CASNPTASNTGELFF
TRBV28 . CASSIREYGYTF
TRBV6-5 . CASSSYRVDYNSPLHF
TRBV15 . CATSRGGEAIQYF
TRBV30 . CAWSVGTGANVLTF
TRBV12-3/TRBV12-4 . CASSISSGNQPQHF
TRBV7-3 . CASSLRQYSSYEQYF
TRBV7-8 . CASSLLQGRVGTEAFF
TRBV28 TRBD1 CATTGTDDYEQYF
TRBV30 . CAWSGPIGGGNTEAFF
TRBV7-9 . CASSLVLGGDEQSF
TRBV29-1 TRBD1 CSGGTGQAQYF
TRBV6-5 . CASSNSGTADSPLHF
TRBV7-8 . CASSLTGPSGNTIYF
TRBV6-5 TRBD1 CASSRRQGHSSEQYF
TRBV3-1 . CASSQYRVGEQYF
TRBV7-9 . CASSFDTTNTEAFF
TRBV20-1 . CSATRTENTEAFF
TRBV25-1 . CASRTRAGTFREQYF
TRBV28 TRBD2 CATIRGGLAGVSPGEQYF
TRBV29-1 . CSVVLGLSSGNTIYF
TRBV10-3 . CAISETRPANTGELFF
TRBV19 TRBD1 CASSIEDRVGPGELFF
TRBV7-2 TRBD2 CASSLWASGDQETQYF
TRBV29-1 TRBD2 CSALTGTSGHTGELFF
TRBV10-2 . CASRGPEYNEQFF
TRBV15 . CATSREVRGLDEQYF
TRBV30 TRBD2 CAWSVTGGPYEQYF